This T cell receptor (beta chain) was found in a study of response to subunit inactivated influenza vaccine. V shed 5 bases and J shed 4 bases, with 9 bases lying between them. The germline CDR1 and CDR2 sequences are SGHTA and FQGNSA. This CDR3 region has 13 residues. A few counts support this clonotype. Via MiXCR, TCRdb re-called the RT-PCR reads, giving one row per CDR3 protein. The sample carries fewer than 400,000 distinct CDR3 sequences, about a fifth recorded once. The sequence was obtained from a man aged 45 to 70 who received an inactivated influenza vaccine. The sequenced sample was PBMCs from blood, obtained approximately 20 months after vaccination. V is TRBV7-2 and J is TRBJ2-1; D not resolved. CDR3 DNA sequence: TGTGCCAGCAGCCCGATCTGGTACAATGAGCAGTTCTTC. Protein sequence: CASSPIWYNEQFF.